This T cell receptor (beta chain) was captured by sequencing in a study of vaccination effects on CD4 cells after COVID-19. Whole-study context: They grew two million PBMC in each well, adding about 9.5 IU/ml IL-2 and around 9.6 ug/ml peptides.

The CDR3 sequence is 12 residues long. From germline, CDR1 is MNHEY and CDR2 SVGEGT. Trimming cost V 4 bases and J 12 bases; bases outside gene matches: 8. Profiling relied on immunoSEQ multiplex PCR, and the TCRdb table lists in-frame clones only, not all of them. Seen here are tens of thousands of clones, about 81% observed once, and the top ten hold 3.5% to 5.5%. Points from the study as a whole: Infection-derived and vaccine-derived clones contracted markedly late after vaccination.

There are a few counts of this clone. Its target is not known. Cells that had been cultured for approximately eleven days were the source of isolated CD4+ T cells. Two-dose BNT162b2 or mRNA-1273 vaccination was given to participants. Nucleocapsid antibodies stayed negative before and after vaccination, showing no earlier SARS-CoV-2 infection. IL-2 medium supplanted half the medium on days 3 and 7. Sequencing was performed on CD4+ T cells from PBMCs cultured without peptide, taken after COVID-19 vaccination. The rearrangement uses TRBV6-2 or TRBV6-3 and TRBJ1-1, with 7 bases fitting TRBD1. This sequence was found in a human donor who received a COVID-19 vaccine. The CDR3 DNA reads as TGTGCCAGCAGTTTACCGGGACAGACATCTTTCTTT. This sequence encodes CASSLPGQTSFF.